The rows below give T cell receptor beta chains drawn from one sample of a study of cytomegalovirus exposure and HLA in healthy donors. Measured with immunoSEQ multiplex PCR; TCRdb has only the in-frame clones, and not every one. Of about 170,000 clones detected, around four fifths appear once; the ten largest clones hold 1%. Sequencing used PBMCs. These receptors were obtained from a woman aged 50 to 65 in good health and CMV-seropositive. Both conserved end residues are part of each CDR3. D genes are given only for firm matches. Clone sizes are given selectively: once, few, many, or a class where the clone is expanded.

NA,TRBV5-1,NA,TRBJ1-5,CASRSDVREGQPQHF,TGCGCCAGCAGGTCGGATGTCAGGGAGGGTCAGCCCCAGCATTTT
once,TRBV25-1,TRBD2,TRBJ2-1,CASSGAGGSYNEQFF,TGTGCCAGCAGCGGGGCGGGGGGGTCCTACAATGAGCAGTTCTTC
few,TRBV7-9,NA,TRBJ2-1,CSSSLNSGEQFF,TGTTCCAGCAGCTTGAATAGCGGAGAGCAGTTCTTC
NA,TRBV7-8,TRBD1,TRBJ1-2,CASSSPSGTGPRGGYTF,TGTGCCAGCAGCTCTCCCTCAGGGACAGGACCCCGAGGTGGCTACACCTTC
NA,TRBV5-1,NA,TRBJ2-5,CASSWGGLEETQYF,TGCGCCAGCAGCTGGGGGGGCCTGGAGGAGACCCAGTACTTC
few,TRBV27,TRBD1,TRBJ1-2,CASSLRQGGYGYTF,TGTGCCAGCAGTTTGAGACAGGGCGGCTATGGCTACACCTTC
NA,TRBV10-2,TRBD1,TRBJ2-7,CASTRDRGYEQYF,TGCGCCAGCACCAGGGACAGGGGCTACGAGCAGTACTTC
few,TRBV6-5,NA,TRBJ1-1,CASSYSNGDTEAFF,TGTGCCAGCAGTTACTCGAACGGGGACACTGAAGCTTTCTTT
few,TRBV5-4,NA,TRBJ1-3,CASSVMSGIGTGNTIYF,TGTGCCAGCAGCGTTATGTCGGGAATCGGTACTGGAAACACCATATATTTT
NA,TRBV5-4,NA,TRBJ1-3,CASSSGSLLNSGNTIYF,TGTGCCAGCAGCTCGGGTAGCTTACTAAACTCTGGAAACACCATATATTTT
NA,TRBV5-1,NA,TRBJ2-4,CASSGGAQNIQYF,TGCGCCAGCAGCGGGGGGGCCCAAAACATTCAGTACTTC
NA,TRBV5-1,NA,TRBJ1-4,CASQGVVNEKLFF,TGCGCCAGCCAAGGGGTGGTTAATGAAAAACTGTTTTTT
NA,TRBV2,NA,TRBJ2-5,CASSAGHRAETQYF,TGTGCCAGCAGTGCGGGACATAGGGCGGAGACCCAGTACTTC
NA,TRBV6-6,TRBD2,TRBJ2-3,CASTWGGFITPDTQYF,TGTGCCAGCACTTGGGGAGGGTTCATCACCCCAGATACGCAGTATTTT
few,TRBV7-9,TRBD1,TRBJ2-7,CASSSPGQGAEEQYF,TGTGCCAGCAGCTCACCGGGACAGGGAGCCGAGGAGCAGTACTTC
NA,TRBV29-1,NA,TRBJ2-5,CSVEQPPGSETQYF,TGCAGCGTTGAACAACCACCAGGGTCGGAGACCCAGTACTTC
NA,TRBV19,NA,TRBJ2-2,CASRISIRTPLTGELFF,TGTGCCAGTAGAATTTCAATCCGGACTCCACTCACCGGGGAGCTGTTTTTT
NA,TRBV18,NA,TRBJ1-1,CASSLKRGNTEAFF,TGTGCCAGCTCACTTAAGCGAGGTAACACTGAAGCTTTCTTT
once,TRBV7-2,TRBD2,TRBJ2-7,CASSFQTSGIYEQYF,TGTGCCAGCAGCTTCCAGACTAGCGGGATTTACGAGCAGTACTTC
once,TRBV14,TRBD1,TRBJ1-2,CASSQRYPGTGGIGSGYTF,TGTGCCAGCAGCCAAAGATACCCCGGGACAGGGGGAATCGGAAGTGGCTACACCTTC
few,TRBV9,NA,TRBJ1-1,CASSGGPWESTEAFF,TGTGCCAGCAGCGGCGGGCCCTGGGAAAGCACTGAAGCTTTCTTT
NA,TRBV7-2,NA,TRBJ2-2,CASSLGGSLKKELFF,TGTGCCAGCAGCTTAGGCGGGTCCCTTAAGAAGGAGCTGTTTTTT
NA,TRBV7-6,NA,TRBJ1-5,CASGLEGGPGQPQHF,TGTGCCAGCGGCTTAGAAGGGGGTCCGGGGCAGCCCCAGCATTTT
NA,TRBV4-3,TRBD2,TRBJ2-7,CASSQIMAPGARTSGGYEQYF,TGCGCCAGCAGCCAAATAATGGCTCCAGGGGCAAGGACTAGCGGGGGATACGAGCAGTACTTC
once,TRBV4-2,NA,TRBJ1-1,CASSREGRDTEAFF,TGTGCCAGCAGCAGGGAGGGAAGAGACACTGAAGCTTTCTTT